Listed below are T cell receptor beta chains from one sample, sequenced in a study of PD-1 blockade in classical Hodgkin lymphoma. The repertoire was sequenced with immunoSEQ multiplex PCR; TCRdb's copy has only in-frame clones and lacks some. The profile shows about 30,000 clones, about 80% of them singletons. Material: peripheral blood mononuclear cells (PBMCs), obtained before the fourth cycle of nivolumab. These receptors were collected from a human donor with classical Hodgkin lymphoma. The CDR3 runs from the conserved cysteine through the conserved F or W. The order of the fields is clone size, D gene, V gene, J gene, CDR3 DNA, CDR3 protein. The D gene is left open where the match is weak. A clone size is listed for some rows: how often the clone was seen (once, few, many), or a class if it is expanded.

>NA|NA|TRBV7-8|TRBJ2-7
TGTGCCAGCAGCCTGGGTCGGACAGCCTACTACGAGCAGTACTTC
CASSLGRTAYYEQYF
>NA|TRBD1|TRBV4-3|TRBJ2-1
TGCGCCAGCAGCCAAGGGACAGGGAGGTATGAGCAGTTCTTC
CASSQGTGRYEQFF
>NA|NA|TRBV11-2|TRBJ2-5
TGTGCCAGCAGCCCTCCCTTTTTAACTTGGGCCGGGACCCAGTACTTC
CASSPPFLTWAGTQYF
>NA|TRBD2|TRBV11-2|TRBJ2-7
TGTGCCAGCAGCAGCGGGGTTTTTTACGAGCAGTACTTC
CASSSGVFYEQYF
>NA|TRBD1|TRBV15|TRBJ1-2
TGTGCCACCAGCGGGGGGTTCGACAGGGAATCGACTAACTATGGCTACACCTTC
CATSGGFDRESTNYGYTF
>NA|NA|TRBV11-2|TRBJ2-2
TGTGCCAGCATGGGAGAGGAGATACTGGACACCGGGGAGCTGTTTTTT
CASMGEEILDTGELFF
>NA|TRBD2|TRBV27|TRBJ2-2
TGTGCCAGCAAGTTGGGGGGGATGACCGGGGAGCTGTTTTTT
CASKLGGMTGELFF
>NA|TRBD2|TRBV13|TRBJ2-5
TGTGCCAGCACCGCCCCCTACGAGAGCGGGGGGCAAGAGACCCAGTACTTC
CASTAPYESGGQETQYF
>NA|TRBD1|TRBV6-5|TRBJ2-2
TGTGCCAGCAGTTTATACCGGGACAGTAACACCGGGGAGCTGTTTTTT
CASSLYRDSNTGELFF
>NA|NA|TRBV6-5|TRBJ2-2
TGTGCCAGCACCCGGGCGAACACCGGGGAGCTGTTTTTT
CASTRANTGELFF
>NA|TRBD2|TRBV6-1|TRBJ2-1
TGTGCCAGCAGTGTTGGGGGAGGGTGGGGGTCCTACAATGAGCAGTTCTTC
CASSVGGGWGSYNEQFF
>NA|TRBD2|TRBV7-9|TRBJ2-2
TGTGCCAGCAGACCACTAGCGGGGGGCGACACCGGGGAGCTGTTTTTT
CASRPLAGGDTGELFF
>NA|NA|TRBV7-9|TRBJ1-1
TGTGCCAGCAGCCCACGGGGGGGCCGGGAAGCTTTCTTT
CASSPRGGREAFF
>few|NA|TRBV10-1|TRBJ1-3
TGCGCCAGTGCGGGAAACACCATATATTTT
CASAGNTIYF
>NA|TRBD2|TRBV4-2|TRBJ2-3
TGTGCCAGCAGCCCGGGGACTAGCGGACTAGATACGCAGTATTTT
CASSPGTSGLDTQYF
>NA|NA|TRBV15|TRBJ2-7
TGTGCCACCAGCAGAGATCATCTATCCAGGGCCGAGCAGTACTTC
CATSRDHLSRAEQYF
>NA|TRBD2|TRBV5-1|TRBJ2-2
TGCGCCAGCAGCTTGAATGACGGGGGGGCGACCGGGGAGCTGTTTTTT
CASSLNDGGATGELFF
>NA|NA|TRBV21-1|TRBJ1-5
TGTGCCAGCAGCGGCCCAAAAAGGGGTGGTCAGCCCCAGCATTTT
CASSGPKRGGQPQHF
>NA|TRBD1|TRBV19|TRBJ1-4
TGTGCCAGTAGTATCCTCACAGGGGAATACTCTGAAAAACTGTTTTTT
CASSILTGEYSEKLFF
>NA|NA|TRBV6-6|TRBJ2-2
TGTGCCAGCAGCCCCACCGGGGGGAACACCGGGGAGCTGTTTTTT
CASSPTGGNTGELFF
>NA|NA|TRBV18|TRBJ1-6
TGTGCCAGCTCACGGGGGGGCTGGAGTTCACCCCTCCACTTT
CASSRGGWSSPLHF
>NA|TRBD1|TRBV7-9|TRBJ2-7
TGTGCCAGCAACCCAGCCGGGACAGGGTCTAACGAGCAGTACTTC
CASNPAGTGSNEQYF
>NA|NA|TRBV5-8|TRBJ1-1
TGTGCCAGCAGCTTGGGCGGGGGCACAGAAGCTTTCTTT
CASSLGGGTEAFF
>NA|NA|TRBV30|TRBJ1-2
TGTGCCTGGAGTCCCCGCCATGTGTATGATGGCTACACCTTC
CAWSPRHVYDGYTF
>NA|NA|TRBV29-1|TRBJ1-1
TGCAGCATGAGGGTTGGGGCAACCACTGAAGCTTTCTTT
CSMRVGATTEAFF
>NA|NA|TRBV21-1|TRBJ1-5
TGTGCCAGCAGCACGACAGGGAAAGGAAGCAATCAGCCCCAGCATTTT
CASSTTGKGSNQPQHF
>NA|NA|TRBV6-1|TRBJ1-6
TGTGCCAGCGCCCCCCTCGGGGGGCGTCTATCACCCCTCCACTTT
CASAPLGGRLSPLHF
>few|NA|TRBV5-1|TRBJ2-3
TGCGCCAGCAGCTTGGCCGGGGCGGGGGCCCCGAAACCCACAGATACGCAGTATTTT
CASSLAGAGAPKPTDTQYF
>NA|NA|TRBV7-9|TRBJ2-3
TGTGCCAGCAGCGAGTCCCTCCACCAGATTAGCACAGATACGCAGTATTTT
CASSESLHQISTDTQYF
>NA|TRBD1|TRBV2|TRBJ1-1
TGTGCCAGCAGTCGACAGGGGAACACTGAAGCTTTCTTT
CASSRQGNTEAFF